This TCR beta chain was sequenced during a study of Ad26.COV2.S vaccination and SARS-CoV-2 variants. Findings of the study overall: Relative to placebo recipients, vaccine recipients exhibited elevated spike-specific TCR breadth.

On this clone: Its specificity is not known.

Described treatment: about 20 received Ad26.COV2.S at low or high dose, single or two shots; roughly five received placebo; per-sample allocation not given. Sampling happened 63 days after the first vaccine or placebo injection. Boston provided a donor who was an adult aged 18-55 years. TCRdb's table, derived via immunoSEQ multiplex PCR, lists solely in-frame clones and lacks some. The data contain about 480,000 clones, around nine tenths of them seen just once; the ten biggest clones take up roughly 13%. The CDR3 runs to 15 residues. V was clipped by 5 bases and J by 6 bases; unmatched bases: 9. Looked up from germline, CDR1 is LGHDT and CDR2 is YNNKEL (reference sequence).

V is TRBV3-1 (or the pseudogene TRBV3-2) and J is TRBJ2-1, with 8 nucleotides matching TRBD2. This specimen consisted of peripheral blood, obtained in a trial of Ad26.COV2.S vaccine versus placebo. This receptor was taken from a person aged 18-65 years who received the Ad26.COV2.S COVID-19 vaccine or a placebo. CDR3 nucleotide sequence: TGTGCCAGCAGCGATCCGGGACTAGTTCCCAATGAGCAGTTCTTC. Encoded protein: CASSDPGLVPNEQFF.